Following are 19 T cell receptor beta chains from one sample sequenced in a study of PD-1 blockade in classical Hodgkin lymphoma (dated by TCRdb to the early 2020s). Libraries came from the immunoSEQ multiplex PCR assay. TCRdb obtained this table from immuneACCESS and retained in-frame rearrangements with V and J assigned. These tables miss some clones; where compared with another copy, unresolved V genes account for less than half of the shortfall, and the remainder is unexplained. The sample table records tens of thousands of clones; approximately 90% of these occur just once. 3.8% of the sample rests with the top ten. The sample's time point label, in plain terms: newly diagnosed, previously untreated cHL patient sample. The sequenced sample was peripheral blood mononuclear cells (PBMCs). All receptors come from a human donor with classical Hodgkin lymphoma.

The chain couples TRBV5-1 to TRBJ2-7, with 8 nucleotides matching TRBD2. The ends lost 4 bases at V and 6 bases at J; junction bases unmatched: 9. Germline assignment: CDR1 SGHRS and CDR2 YFSETQ. This CDR3 comprises 14 residues. The CDR3 sequence: CASSAGTSTLEQYF. The CDR3 DNA follows: TGCGCCAGCAGCGCCGGGACTAGTACCCTCGAGCAGTACTTC.

J is TRBJ2-2 and V is TRBV29-1; possible D gene TRBD1, 5 bases. V gave up 7 bases and J gave up 1 base, with 7 bases separating them. CDR1 and CDR2 from the germline V gene are SQVTM and ANQGSEA. The CDR3 is made up of 12 amino acids. DNA for the CDR3: TGCAGCGCTGACAGGAACACCGGGGAGCTGTTTTTT. It specifies CSADRNTGELFF.

This chain connects TRBV5-1 to TRBJ2-7; the D is unclear. V lost 1 base, J lost 7 bases, and 12 bases lay in between. This CDR3 region has 13 residues. Germline assignment: CDR1 SGHRS and CDR2 YFSETQ. CDR3 amino acids: CASSLLGVGEQYF. CDR3 nucleotides: TGCGCCAGCAGCTTGCTGGGTGTGGGGGAGCAGTACTTC.

In regard to this clone: Compared with germline, one end of the junction differs, possibly owing to a read error. The chain employs TRBV18 and TRBJ1-4, with TRBD1 matching 8 bases. The length of the CDR3 is 14 residues. Germline CDR1 reads KGHSH; CDR2 reads LQKENI. The CDR3 reads CASSRQGWGNNPSF. As DNA, the CDR3 is TGTGCCAGCTCACGACAGGGGTGGGGAAACAACCCTTCGTTT.

This clone was picked up one time. The V gene is TRBV10-1, the J gene TRBJ2-3; TRBD1 is a possible D gene (5 bases). The CDR3 is 16 amino acids. Per germline, CDR1 WNHNN and CDR2 SYGVQD (reference sequence). V lost 6 bases, J lost 1 base, and 17 bases lay in between. The chain's CDR3 is CASSPAEQAGTDTQYF. The CDR3 DNA follows: TGCGCCAGCAGCCCCGCCGAACAGGCGGGCACAGATACGCAGTATTTT.

This rearrangement joins TRBV18 to TRBJ1-1; D is unclear. Trimming pared 8 bases from V and 1 base from J, leaving 11 bases between. The germline gives CDR1 KGHSH, CDR2 LQKENI. CDR3 size: 13 residues. CDR3 amino acids: CASLGLRNTEAFF. CDR3 DNA sequence: TGTGCCAGCCTGGGCCTTCGGAACACTGAAGCTTTCTTT. The complete variable domain, with remaining parts taken from reference TRBV18 and TRBJ1-1, reads NAGVMQNPRHLVRRRGQEARLRCSPMKGHSHVYWYRQLPEEGLKFMVYLQKENIIDESGMPKERFSAEFPKEGPSILRIQQVVRGDSAAYFCASLGLRNTEAFFGQGTRLTVV.

The chain uses TRBV28 and TRBJ2-1; TRBD2 aligns across 12 bases. In germline, CDR1 is MDHEN, CDR2 SYDVKM. The CDR3 is made up of 15 amino acids. The junction had 5 bases not matched to a gene; V was cut back by 5 bases and J by 6 bases. The CDR3 DNA reads TGTGCCAGCAGTCTAGCGGGAGGGCCTGGCAATGAGCAGTTCTTC. It is translated as CASSLAGGPGNEQFF.

The rearrangement uses TRBV2 and TRBJ1-2; TRBD1 might be the D (5 bases). This CDR3 is built from 15 residues. Germline assignment: CDR1 SNHLY and CDR2 FYNNEI. The V and J ends lost 0 bases and 4 bases respectively, with 12 bases between them. This CDR3 reads CASSEAPGVGYGYTF. Written as DNA, the CDR3 is TGTGCCAGCAGTGAAGCGCCGGGGGTCGGCTATGGCTACACCTTC.

CDR3 region: CASSLGGRGGSGELFF. DNA for the CDR3: TGTGCCAGCAGTTTGGGCGGGAGAGGCGGGTCCGGGGAGCTGTTTTTT. V gene TRBV28 combines with J gene TRBJ2-2, with 7 bases fitting TRBD2. The V and J ends lost 3 bases and 6 bases, in that order; junction bases with no gene match: 10. The CDR3 has 16 residues. Germline V gene lookup returns CDR1 MDHEN and CDR2 SYDVKM.

The chain's CDR3 is CASSGAGGPNEQFF. The CDR3 region has the DNA TGCGCCAGCAGTGGCGCGGGAGGGCCCAATGAGCAGTTCTTC. The chain is built from TRBV10-1 and TRBJ2-1, with 9 bases matching TRBD2. Germline V gives CDR1 WNHNN, CDR2 SYGVQD (reference sequence). This CDR3 contains 14 residues. Trimming at V came to 4 bases and at J to 6 bases, leaving 4 bases not matched to a gene.

Only one count was recorded for this clone. This chain joins TRBV7-2 and TRBJ2-5; unclear D gene. CDR1 is SGHTA and CDR2 is FQGNSA in the germline V gene. The V end was cut by 1 base, the J end by 2 bases, with 5 bases between. The CDR3 is made up of 13 amino acids. The CDR3 loop reads CASSLGDQETQYF. In nucleotides, the CDR3 is TGTGCCAGCAGCTTAGGCGATCAAGAGACCCAGTACTTC. The entire variable domain, with the rest obtained from reference TRBV7-2 and TRBJ2-5, is as follows: GAGVSQSPSNKVTEKGKDVELRCDPISGHTALYWYRQSLGQGLEFLIYFQGNSAPDKSGLPSDRFSAERTGGSVSTLTIQRTQQEDSAVYLCASSLGDQETQYFGPGTRLLVL.

The V and J genes are TRBV5-1 and TRBJ2-6; 9 positions agree with TRBD1. The ends lost 4 bases at V and 2 bases at J; junction bases unmatched: 1. CDR3 length: 15 amino acids. The germline CDR1 and CDR2 sequences are SGHRS and YFSETQ. The DNA for the CDR3 is TGCGCCAGCAGCCGGACAGGGGCTGGGGCCAACGTCCTGACTTTC. It codes for CASSRTGAGANVLTF.

The V gene is TRBV10-3, the J gene TRBJ2-7, with 9 nucleotides matching TRBD1. CDR1 is ENHRY and CDR2 is SYGVKD in the germline V gene. This CDR3 is 14 amino acids long. V shed 0 bases, J shed 7 bases, and the junction held 4 bases outside the gene matches. CDR3 protein: CAISESRDREEQYF. The DNA of the CDR3 is TGTGCCATCAGTGAGTCACGGGACAGGGAGGAGCAGTACTTC.

The chain combines TRBV6-6 with TRBJ2-5; D tentatively fits TRBD1 or TRBD2 (5 bases each). V dropped 0 bases and J dropped 5 bases, with 10 bases sitting between them. CDR3 length: 14 residues. Germline CDR1 and CDR2: MNHNY and SVGAGI (reference sequence). CDR3 amino acids: CASSYSTEGETQYF. The DNA for the CDR3 is TGTGCCAGCAGTTACTCGACAGAGGGGGAGACCCAGTACTTC.

The chain joins TRBV5-4 to TRBJ2-1; 7 nucleotides align to TRBD1. The germline V gene has CDR1 SGHNT and CDR2 YYREEE (reference sequence). The CDR3 has 15 residues. V shed 0 bases, J shed 4 bases, and the junction held 4 bases outside the gene matches. CDR3 DNA sequence: TGTGCCAGCAGCTTGGACCAGGGGGTATACAATGAGCAGTTCTTC. Translation: CASSLDQGVYNEQFF.

The chain joins TRBV10-3 to TRBJ2-7; tentatively, D is TRBD2 (6 bases). The CDR3 runs to 14 residues. CDR1 and CDR2 from the germline V gene are ENHRY and SYGVKD. V was trimmed by 10 bases and J by 6 bases, leaving 22 bases between them. The CDR3 coding sequence is TGTGCCACGCATCCCCCGGAGGGGCTATTCGAGCAGTACTTC. It yields the protein CATHPPEGLFEQYF.

The chain is built from TRBV6-6 and TRBJ1-5; 8 bases map to TRBD1. Germline lookup yields CDR1 MNHNY and CDR2 SVGAGI (reference sequence). V lost 2 bases and J lost 6; bases outside the gene matches: 3. The CDR3 extends over 14 amino acids. CDR3 amino acids: CASSYPGGGQPQHF. Written as DNA, the CDR3 is TGTGCCAGCAGTTACCCAGGGGGCGGTCAGCCCCAGCATTTT.

The chain couples TRBV10-2 to TRBJ1-2; perhaps TRBD1 as D (5 bases). The CDR3 consists of 16 residues. V was shortened by 2 bases and J by 5 bases, with 18 bases between the two germline ends. Germline CDR1 and CDR2: WSHSY and SAAADI. CDR3 in DNA: TGCGCCAGCAGTGAGATAGTAGGGGAGGTATCGTATGGCTACACCTTC. This gives the protein CASSEIVGEVSYGYTF.

The chain uses TRBV7-3 and TRBJ2-4; perhaps TRBD1 as D (6 bases). The V end was cut by 5 bases, the J end by 10 bases, with 15 bases between. The CDR3 loop spans 13 amino acids. CDR1 and CDR2 from the germline V gene are SGHTA and FQGTGA. The CDR3 here is CASSQNPTGIQYF. The CDR3 DNA is TGTGCCAGCAGCCAAAACCCCACAGGGATTCAGTACTTC.